The next 12 T cell receptor beta chains were all read from a single sample in a study of T cells after posttransplantation cyclophosphamide. Libraries were prepared by immunoSEQ multiplex PCR; TCRdb keeps only in-frame clonotypes and omits some of them. This sample has some 53,000 clones, with 86% found just once. The source material was PBMCs. These TCRs come from a man younger than 40 with a blood cancer, CMV-positive, and with a related stem cell donor.

V and J are TRBV9 and TRBJ2-1, with D possibly TRBD1 on 7 matching bases. V was clipped by 0 bases and J by 3 bases, with 16 bases between them. The CDR3 length is 17 residues. Germline CDR1 reads SGDLS; CDR2 reads YYNGEE. The DNA for the CDR3 is TGTGCCAGCAGCGTAGGGGTCAGGGGGGCCAGCTACAATGAGCAGTTCTTC. It yields the protein CASSVGVRGASYNEQFF. The variable domain in full, with the rest retrieved from reference TRBV9 and TRBJ2-1, is DSGVTQTPKHLITATGQRVTLRCSPRSGDLSVYWYQQSLDQGLQFLIQYYNGEERAKGNILERFSAQQFPDLHSELNLSSLELGDSALYFCASSVGVRGASYNEQFFGPGTRLTVL.

This rearrangement joins TRBV5-6 to TRBJ2-7; 8 bases align to TRBD1. The J segment lost 0 bases and the V segment lost 5 bases, leaving 16 bases of the junction unmatched. CDR3 length equals 18 residues. Germline lookup yields CDR1 SGHDT and CDR2 YYEEEE. CDR3 protein: CASREGGLWTGNSYEQYF. CDR3 in DNA: TGTGCCAGCAGGGAGGGGGGTCTCTGGACAGGGAACTCCTACGAGCAGTACTTC.

The chain recombines TRBV7-3 with TRBJ2-1; perhaps TRBD2 as D (5 bases). Per the germline V gene, CDR1 is SGHTA and CDR2 is FQGTGA. CDR3 length: 15 residues. The ends were cut back, 4 bases at V and 5 bases at J, with 15 bases in the middle. The CDR3 nucleotides read TGTGCCAGCAGCTCCGGACCAGGAGGTCACAATGAGCAGTTCTTC. This translates into CASSSGPGGHNEQFF. The full variable domain, rest sourced from reference TRBV7-3 and TRBJ2-1, is GAGVSQTPSNKVTEKGKYVELRCDPISGHTALYWYRQSLGQGPEFLIYFQGTGAADDSGLPNDRFFAVRPEGSVSTLKIQRTERGDSAVYLCASSSGPGGHNEQFFGPGTRLTVL.

This chain connects TRBV18 to TRBJ2-7, with D maybe TRBD1 (6 bases). The germline CDR1 and CDR2 sequences are KGHSH and LQKENI. Trimming took 3 bases from V and 6 from J, leaving 21 bases between them. The CDR3 has 16 residues. The CDR3 spells CASSPSGQRLLGEQYF. DNA for the CDR3: TGTGCCAGCTCACCCTCAGGACAGAGGCTTTTAGGCGAGCAGTACTTC.

This chain's CDR3 is CASSRTGTPRSTDTQYF. Here the CDR3 DNA reads TGTGCCAGCAGCAGAACCGGGACACCAAGAAGCACAGATACGCAGTATTTT. The V gene is TRBV4-2, the J gene TRBJ2-3, with D possibly TRBD1 on 6 matching bases. Germline V lookup: CDR1 LGHNA, CDR2 YNFKEQ. Trimming took 5 bases from V and 0 from J, leaving 18 bases between them. The CDR3 contains 17 residues.

The chain couples TRBV11-2 to TRBJ2-1, with D unresolved. The CDR3 runs to 12 residues. The V gene lost 5 bases and the J gene lost 8 bases, with 10 bases spanning the gap. The germline gives CDR1 SGHAT, CDR2 FQNNGV. The CDR3 region is CASSRARYEQFF. The CDR3 DNA reads as TGTGCCAGCAGCCGCGCCCGTTATGAGCAGTTCTTC.

V gene TRBV29-1 combines with J gene TRBJ2-7, with D possibly matching TRBD2 (6 bases). Germline lookup yields CDR1 SQVTM and CDR2 ANQGSEA. Trimming cost V 5 bases and J 7 bases, with 12 bases left between them. The CDR3 is 11 amino acids. CDR3 sequence: CSVRDRGEQYF. The CDR3 coding sequence is TGCAGCGTTAGGGACCGGGGGGAGCAGTACTTC.

J is TRBJ2-3 and V is TRBV5-6; a possible D gene is TRBD1 (6 bases). Between the trimmed V and J ends, which lost 4 bases and 1 base, there was a span of 16 bases. Germline assignment: CDR1 SGHDT and CDR2 YYEEEE. This CDR3 has 16 residues. CDR3 loop: CASSPWGRRRTDTQYF. Written as DNA, the CDR3 is TGTGCCAGCAGCCCGTGGGGGCGGAGGCGCACAGATACGCAGTATTTT.

CDR3 DNA sequence: TGCGCCAGCAGCTCCAAGGCGGGGTCGAACACTGAAGCTTTCTTT. Its translation is CASSSKAGSNTEAFF. The chain employs TRBV5-1 and TRBJ1-1; no firm D call. Per the germline V gene, CDR1 is SGHRS and CDR2 is YFSETQ. This CDR3 spans 15 amino acids. The germline V and J ends were trimmed by 3 bases and 1 base, with 13 bases remaining between them. Using reference TRBV5-1 and TRBJ1-1 for the parts outside the CDR3, the full variable domain is KAGVTQTPRYLIKTRGQQVTLSCSPISGHRSVSWYQQTPGQGLQFLFEYFSETQRNKGNFPGRFSGRQFSNSRSEMNVSTLELGDSALYLCASSSKAGSNTEAFFGQGTRLTVV.

This chain links TRBV5-5 with TRBJ2-1, with TRBD1 identical over 8 bases. The CDR3 is made up of 17 amino acids. J was trimmed by 5 bases and V by 0 bases; bases with no gene match: 10. Germline-derived CDR1 and CDR2 are SGHKS and YYEKEE (reference sequence). CDR3 sequence (DNA): TGTGCCAGCAGCTTGGTCGGACAGGGCGTTCTAGACAATGAGCAGTTCTTC. The encoded protein is CASSLVGQGVLDNEQFF.

This clone was counted only a few times. The chain links TRBV19 to TRBJ1-2; D might be TRBD1 (6 bases). The V end lost 7 bases, the J end lost 2 bases, and 11 bases lay between the germline ends. Germline CDR1 LNHDA, CDR2 SQIVND (reference sequence). This CDR3 has 13 amino acids. CDR3 nucleotides: TGTGCCAGTATGGGGACACGGAACTATGGCTACACCTTC. Translating gives CASMGTRNYGYTF.

This clone was detected once. V is TRBV7-9 and J is TRBJ2-5, with 7 positions matching TRBD2. With the DNA end fitting TRBJ2-7 better, the J assignment may be wrong. This CDR3 spans 13 amino acids. The V gene's germline CDR1 is SEHNR and CDR2 FQNEAQ (reference sequence). CDR3 bases: TGTGCCAGCAGCTTAAGGGAGGGCTACGAGCAGTACTTC. Its protein product is CASSLREGYEQYF.